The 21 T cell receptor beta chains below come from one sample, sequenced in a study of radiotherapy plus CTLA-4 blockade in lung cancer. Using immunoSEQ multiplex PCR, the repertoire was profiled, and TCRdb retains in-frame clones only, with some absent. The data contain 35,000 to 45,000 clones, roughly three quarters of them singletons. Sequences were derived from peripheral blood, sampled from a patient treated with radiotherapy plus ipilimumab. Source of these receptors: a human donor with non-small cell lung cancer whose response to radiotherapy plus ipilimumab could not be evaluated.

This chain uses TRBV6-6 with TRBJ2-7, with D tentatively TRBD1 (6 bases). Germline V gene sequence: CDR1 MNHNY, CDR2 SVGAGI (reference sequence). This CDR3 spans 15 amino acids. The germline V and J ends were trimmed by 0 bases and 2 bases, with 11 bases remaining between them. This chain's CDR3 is CASSYSGDIAYEQYF. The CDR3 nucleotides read TGTGCCAGCAGTTACTCAGGGGACATAGCCTACGAGCAGTACTTC.

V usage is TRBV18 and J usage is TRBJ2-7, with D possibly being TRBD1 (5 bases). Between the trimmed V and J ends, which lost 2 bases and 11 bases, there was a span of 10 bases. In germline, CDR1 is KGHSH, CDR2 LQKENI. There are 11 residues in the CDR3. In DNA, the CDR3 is TGTGCCAGCTCACCAGACAGAAGGAAGTACTTC. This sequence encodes CASSPDRRKYF.

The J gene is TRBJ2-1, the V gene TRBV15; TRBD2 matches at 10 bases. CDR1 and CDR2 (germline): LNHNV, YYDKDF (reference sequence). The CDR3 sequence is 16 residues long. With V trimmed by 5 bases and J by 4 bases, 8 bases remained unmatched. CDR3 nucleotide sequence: TGTGCCACCAGCGGGCCCGGACTAGCGGCTTACAATGAGCAGTTCTTC. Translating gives CATSGPGLAAYNEQFF.

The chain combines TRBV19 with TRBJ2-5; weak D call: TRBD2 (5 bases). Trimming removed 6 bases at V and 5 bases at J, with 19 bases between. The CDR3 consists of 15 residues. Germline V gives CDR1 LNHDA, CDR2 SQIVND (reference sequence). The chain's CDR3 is CASRSPEDPFETQYF. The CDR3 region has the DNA TGTGCCAGTAGAAGCCCGGAGGACCCGTTTGAGACCCAGTACTTC.

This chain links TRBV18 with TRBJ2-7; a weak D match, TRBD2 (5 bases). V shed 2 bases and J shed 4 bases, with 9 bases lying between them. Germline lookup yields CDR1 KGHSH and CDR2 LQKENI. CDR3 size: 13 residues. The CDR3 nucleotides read TGTGCCAGCTCACCATCGGTAGCGTACGAGCAGTACTTC. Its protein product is CASSPSVAYEQYF.

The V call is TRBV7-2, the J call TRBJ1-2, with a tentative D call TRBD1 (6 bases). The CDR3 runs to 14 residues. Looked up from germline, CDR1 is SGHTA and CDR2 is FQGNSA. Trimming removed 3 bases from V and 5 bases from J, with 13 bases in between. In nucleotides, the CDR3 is TGTGCCAGCAGCTTCCGGGGGGCGGGGTATGGCTACACCTTC. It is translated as CASSFRGAGYGYTF.

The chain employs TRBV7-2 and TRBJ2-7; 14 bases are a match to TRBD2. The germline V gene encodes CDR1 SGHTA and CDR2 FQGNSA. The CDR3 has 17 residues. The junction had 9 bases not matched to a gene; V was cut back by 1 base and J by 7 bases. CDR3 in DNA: TGTGCCAGCAGCTTAGGGACTAGCGGGAGGTCCCTGTGGGAGCAGTACTTC. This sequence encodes CASSLGTSGRSLWEQYF.

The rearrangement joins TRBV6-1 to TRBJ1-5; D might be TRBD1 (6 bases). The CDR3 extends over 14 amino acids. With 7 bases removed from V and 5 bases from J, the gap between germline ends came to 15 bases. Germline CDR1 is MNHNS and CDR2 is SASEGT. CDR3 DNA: TGTGCCAGCACTCCGAGGGGGGGCGATCAGCCCCAGCATTTT. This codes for CASTPRGGDQPQHF.

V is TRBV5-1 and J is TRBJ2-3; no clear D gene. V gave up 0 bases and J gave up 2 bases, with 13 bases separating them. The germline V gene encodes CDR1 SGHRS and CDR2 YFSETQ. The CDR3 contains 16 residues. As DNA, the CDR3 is TGCGCCAGCAGCTTGGATTACAGCCTAAACACAGATACGCAGTATTTT. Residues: CASSLDYSLNTDTQYF.

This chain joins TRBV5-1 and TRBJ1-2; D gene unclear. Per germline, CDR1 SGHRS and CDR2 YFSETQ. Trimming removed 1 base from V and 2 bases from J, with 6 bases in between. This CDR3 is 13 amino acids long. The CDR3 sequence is CASSLIQNYGYTF. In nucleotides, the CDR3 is TGCGCCAGCAGCTTGATACAGAACTATGGCTACACCTTC.

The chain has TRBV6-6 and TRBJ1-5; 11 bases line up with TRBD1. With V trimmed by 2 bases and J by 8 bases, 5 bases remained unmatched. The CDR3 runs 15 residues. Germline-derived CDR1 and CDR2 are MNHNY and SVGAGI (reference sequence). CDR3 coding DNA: TGTGCCAGCAGTTACCAGGACAGGGGGCAGAAGCCCCAGCATTTT. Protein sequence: CASSYQDRGQKPQHF.

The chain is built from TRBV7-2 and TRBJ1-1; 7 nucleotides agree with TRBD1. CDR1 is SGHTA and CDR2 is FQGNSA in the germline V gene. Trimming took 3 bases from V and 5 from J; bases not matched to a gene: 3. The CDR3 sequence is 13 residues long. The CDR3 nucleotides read TGTGCCAGCAGCTTTGGACAGGCAACTGAAGCTTTCTTT. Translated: CASSFGQATEAFF.

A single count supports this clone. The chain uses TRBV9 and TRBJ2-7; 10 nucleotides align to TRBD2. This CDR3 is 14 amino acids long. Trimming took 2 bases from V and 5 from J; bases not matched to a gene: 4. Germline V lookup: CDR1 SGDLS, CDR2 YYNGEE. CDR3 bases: TGTGCCAGCAGCGTTGGGACTAGCGATGACGAGCAGTACTTC. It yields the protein CASSVGTSDDEQYF. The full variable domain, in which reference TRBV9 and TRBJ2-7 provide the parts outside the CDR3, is DSGVTQTPKHLITATGQRVTLRCSPRSGDLSVYWYQQSLDQGLQFLIQYYNGEERAKGNILERFSAQQFPDLHSELNLSSLELGDSALYFCASSVGTSDDEQYFGPGTRLTVT.

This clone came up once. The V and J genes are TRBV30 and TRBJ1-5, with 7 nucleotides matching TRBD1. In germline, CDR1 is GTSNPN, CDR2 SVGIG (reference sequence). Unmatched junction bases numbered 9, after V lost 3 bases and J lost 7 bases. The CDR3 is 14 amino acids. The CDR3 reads CAWSSDRAEQPQHF. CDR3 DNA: TGTGCCTGGAGCTCCGACAGGGCGGAACAGCCCCAGCATTTT.

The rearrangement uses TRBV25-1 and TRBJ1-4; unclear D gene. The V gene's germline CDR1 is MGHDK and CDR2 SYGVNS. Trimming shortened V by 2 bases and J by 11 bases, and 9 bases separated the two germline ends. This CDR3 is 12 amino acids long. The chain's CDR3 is CASSEGRGKLFF. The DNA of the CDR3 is TGTGCCAGCAGTGAAGGCCGAGGCAAACTGTTTTTT.

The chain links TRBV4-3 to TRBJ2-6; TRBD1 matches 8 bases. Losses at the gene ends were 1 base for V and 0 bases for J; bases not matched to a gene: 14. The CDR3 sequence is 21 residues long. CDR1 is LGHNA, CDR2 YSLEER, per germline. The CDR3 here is CASSQGVLTGVIPSGANVLTF. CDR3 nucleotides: TGCGCCAGCAGCCAAGGGGTTTTGACAGGGGTGATTCCCTCTGGGGCCAACGTCCTGACTTTC.

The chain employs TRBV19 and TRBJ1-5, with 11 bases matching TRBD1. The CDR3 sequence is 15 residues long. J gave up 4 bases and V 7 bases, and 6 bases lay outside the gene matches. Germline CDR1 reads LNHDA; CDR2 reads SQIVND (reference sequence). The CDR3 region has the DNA TGTGCCAGTACCCCCGGACAGGGGGCGAATCAGCCCCAGCATTTT. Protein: CASTPGQGANQPQHF.

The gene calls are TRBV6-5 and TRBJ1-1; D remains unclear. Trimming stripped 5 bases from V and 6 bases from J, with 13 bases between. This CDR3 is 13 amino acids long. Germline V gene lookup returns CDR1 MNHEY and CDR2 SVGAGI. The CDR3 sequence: CASSTLGRSEAFF. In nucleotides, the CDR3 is TGTGCCAGCAGTACCCTGGGGAGGTCTGAAGCTTTCTTT.

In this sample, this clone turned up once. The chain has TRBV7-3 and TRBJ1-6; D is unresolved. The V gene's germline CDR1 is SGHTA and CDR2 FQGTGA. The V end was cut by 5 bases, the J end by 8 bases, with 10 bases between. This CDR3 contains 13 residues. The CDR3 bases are TGTGCCAGCAGCCGCGAGGTCCATTCACCCCTCCACTTT. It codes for CASSREVHSPLHF. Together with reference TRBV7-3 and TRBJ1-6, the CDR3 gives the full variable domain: GAGVSQTPSNKVTEKGKYVELRCDPISGHTALYWYRQSLGQGPEFLIYFQGTGAADDSGLPNDRFFAVRPEGSVSTLKIQRTERGDSAVYLCASSREVHSPLHFGNGTRLTVT.

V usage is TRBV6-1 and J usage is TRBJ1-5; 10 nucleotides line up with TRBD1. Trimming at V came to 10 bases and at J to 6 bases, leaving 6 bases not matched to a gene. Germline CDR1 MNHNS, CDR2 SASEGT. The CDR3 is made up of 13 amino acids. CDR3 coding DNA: TGTGCCAACTCGAGGACAGGGGGTCAGCCCCAGCATTTT. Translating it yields CANSRTGGQPQHF.

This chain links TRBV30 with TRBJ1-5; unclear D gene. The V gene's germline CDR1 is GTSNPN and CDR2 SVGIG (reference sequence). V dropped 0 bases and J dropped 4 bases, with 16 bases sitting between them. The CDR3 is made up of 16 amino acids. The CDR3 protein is CAWSVPGGHQNQPQHF. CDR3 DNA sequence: TGTGCCTGGAGTGTACCAGGAGGGCATCAGAATCAGCCCCAGCATTTT. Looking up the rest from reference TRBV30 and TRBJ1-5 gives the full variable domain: SQTIHQWPATLVQPVGSPLSLECTVEGTSNPNLYWYRQAAGRGLQLLFYSVGIGQISSEVPQNLSASRPQDRQFILSSKKLLLSDSGFYLCAWSVPGGHQNQPQHFGDGTRLSIL.